Presented here are 3 T cell receptor beta chains from one specimen sequenced in a study of T-cell memory formation after mild COVID-19. TCRdb re-called the 5' RACE reads through MiXCR, storing one row per CDR3 protein. The data show hundreds of thousands of distinct CDR3 sequences, approximately 21% seen once. Sequencing used PBMCs or a T cell subset sorted from them (not recorded which). These receptors all stem from an adult woman who had mild COVID-19 (a few samples of this study predate the infection). Cell type and time point are not known.

This chain links TRBV9 with TRBJ2-3; 14 bases fit TRBD2. Trimming at V came to 3 bases and at J to 5 bases, leaving 8 bases not matched to a gene. The length of the CDR3 is 17 residues. The germline gives CDR1 SGDLS, CDR2 YYNGEE. The CDR3 nucleotides read TGTGCCAGCAGCGCAGGGACTAGCGGGAGCGGTGGAGATACGCAGTATTTT. Amino acid sequence: CASSAGTSGSGGDTQYF.

This clonotype was picked up a small number of times. V usage is TRBV27 and J usage is TRBJ2-1; D call uncertain. CDR1 MNHEY and CDR2 SMNVEV come from the germline V gene (reference sequence). CDR3 length: 13 amino acids. Trimming removed 0 bases at V and 4 bases at J, with 4 bases between. CDR3: CASSLSPYNEQFF. CDR3 DNA: TGTGCCAGCAGTTTATCTCCGTACAATGAGCAGTTCTTC.

The chain combines TRBV9 with TRBJ1-4, with TRBD1 matching 7 bases. Per germline, CDR1 SGDLS and CDR2 YYNGEE. Germline trimming cut 0 bases from V and 4 bases from J; bases unmatched to any gene: 3. CDR3 length: 15 amino acids. The CDR3 DNA is TGTGCCAGCAGCGTAGGAGGACAGGTTAATGAAAAACTGTTTTTT. It specifies CASSVGGQVNEKLFF.